What follows is one TCR beta chain and its context. Its antigen is not identified. At sampling all donors were nominally healthy, likely with unrecorded immune exposures. This entry is derived from a study of cytomegalovirus exposure and HLA in healthy donors. Study-level findings and limits: Trimming of TCR beta V- and J-genes showed a link, identified in a later analysis, to a missense DCLRE1C variant. It was only CMV serostatus that was available as immune exposure information. It was likely that a cluster of highly shared sequence variants was a sequencing artifact.

The CDR3 is 13 amino acids. From germline, CDR1 is MNHEY and CDR2 SVGAGI. Trimming pared 8 bases from V and 8 bases from J, leaving 18 bases between. Vbeta (60) and Jbeta (13) primers were used in the PCR. Produced via immunoSEQ multiplex PCR; TCRdb's table is partial and in-frame only. The table includes under 200,000 clones, over 70% detected once. V is TRBV6-5 and J is TRBJ1-2, with D unclear. The clonotype originates from a man between 25 and 39 years old in good health and CMV-seronegative. Sequencing input: PBMCs. The DNA for the CDR3 is TGTGCCAGCTTTCCAACGGGGTTCTTGGGCTACACCTTC. It specifies CASFPTGFLGYTF.